This T cell receptor (beta chain) was obtained from a study of blood T cell repertoires in COVID-19. Across the whole study: Sources were T cells, B-cell-depleted T cells, or PBMCs; the material itself was cDNA or gDNA.

With 6 bases removed from V and 4 bases from J, the gap between germline ends came to 21 bases. Germline CDR1 reads MDHEN; CDR2 reads SYDVKM. The CDR3 is 16 residues long. Authors' analysis steps: Estimates of nucleated cell counts were drawn from the amplification of reference gene primers. This table comes from immunoSEQ multiplex PCR, and its TCRdb copy is limited to in-frame clones, with some not included. Clone size and the V and J calls come from that table; the DNA yielded D and trimming. Of 65,000 to 70,000 clones listed, approximately 94% were seen once; the top ten hold approximately 2.9%. The source of this sequence is a man between 70 and 80 years old with active COVID-19. The J gene is TRBJ1-1, the V gene TRBV28; D is possibly TRBD1 (6 bases). Material: peripheral blood. The CDR3 DNA follows: TGTGCCAGCAGCGACAGTCCGGGAGGGGGGATCACTGAAGCTTTCTTT. Translated: CASSDSPGGGITEAFF.